This paragraph reports one T cell receptor (beta chain). Sequence at one end of the junction differs from germline and may be a read error. RNA served as the template for amplifying TCR beta CDR3 regions. RT-PCR with HTBI primers came first, then second-round multiplex PCR. One entry per CDR3 protein, called by TCRdb with MiXCR from the multiplex PCR reads. The sample contains over a million distinct CDR3 sequences, roughly two fifths of which appear only once. The sample is drawn from a study of Graves' ophthalmopathy and Graves' hyperthyroidism. This receptor was identified in an adult man with Graves' hyperthyroidism. Sequencing was done on a sample of peripheral blood or thyroid tissue (not recorded which).

The CDR3 is CASSGGRDLPRETQCF. CDR3 nucleotides: TGTGCCAGTAGTGGCGGGCGGGACCTCCCCCGGGAGACCCAGTGCTTC. V and J are TRBV19 and TRBJ2-5, with D perhaps matching TRBD2 (6 bases). Looked up from germline, CDR1 is LNHDA and CDR2 is SQIVND (reference sequence). CDR3 length: 16 amino acids. Looking up the rest from reference TRBV19 and TRBJ2-5 gives the full variable domain: DGGITQSPKYLFRKEGQNVTLSCEQNLNHDAMYWYRQDPGQGLRLIYYSQIVNDFQKGDIAEGYSVSREKKESFPLTVTSAQKNPTAFYLCASSGGRDLPRETQCFGPGTRLLVL.